One sample yielded the 10 T cell receptor beta chains listed below, sequenced in a study of blood T cell repertoires in COVID-19 (dated by TCRdb to the early 2020s). Library preparation was by the immunoSEQ multiplex PCR assay. TCRdb provides this immuneACCESS table in a form limited to in-frame rearrangements. Some clones are lacking; in checked studies, under half of them reflect an unresolved V gene, and why the rest are absent is not known. Within this sample are about 160,000 clones, with around 80% of them counted one time only. The ten top clones hold roughly a tenth of the sample. The sequenced sample was peripheral blood. The receptors stem from a woman older than 75 with active or convalescent COVID-19.

The chain employs TRBV3-1 (or the pseudogene TRBV3-2) and TRBJ2-7; maybe TRBD2 (5 bases). The CDR3 covers 13 residues. The V end was cut by 4 bases, the J end by 4 bases, with 11 bases between. Germline values: CDR1 LGHDT, CDR2 YNNKEL (reference sequence). The CDR3 protein is CASSLRRFYEQYF. DNA for the CDR3: TGTGCCAGCAGCCTAAGGAGGTTTTACGAGCAGTACTTC.

This chain uses TRBV6-2 or TRBV6-3 with TRBJ1-3, with D maybe TRBD1 (5 bases). V lost 0 bases and J lost 3, with 15 bases in between. In germline, CDR1 is MNHEY, CDR2 SVGEGT. The CDR3 loop spans 17 amino acids. CDR3 loop: CASSYSRGSLSGNTIYF. As DNA, the CDR3 is TGTGCCAGCAGTTACTCCCGGGGGTCGCTCAGTGGAAACACCATATATTTT.

The chain links TRBV19 to TRBJ1-3, with D perhaps TRBD1 (6 bases). Trimming stripped 11 bases from V and 6 bases from J, with 29 bases between. The CDR3 sequence is 17 residues long. Germline CDR1 LNHDA, CDR2 SQIVND (reference sequence). The CDR3 DNA reads TGTGCCTGCCCGGGGGGGGGACAATGCGGAACCAAAAACACCATATATTTT. Protein product: CACPGGGQCGTKNTIYF.

This clone was recorded a few times. V and J are TRBV7-2 and TRBJ1-5; D call uncertain. This CDR3 contains 14 residues. Per germline, CDR1 SGHTA and CDR2 FQGNSA. V dropped 6 bases and J dropped 4 bases, with 13 bases sitting between them. Here the CDR3 DNA reads TGTGCCAGCAGTCCCTGGGGAGTTAATCAGCCCCAGCATTTT. This gives the protein CASSPWGVNQPQHF.

This clone was counted once. The V and J genes are TRBV19 and TRBJ1-4; TRBD1 might be the D (5 bases). This CDR3 is 14 amino acids long. Trimming left V 5 bases short and J 1 base short, with 8 bases between. Per the germline V gene, CDR1 is LNHDA and CDR2 is SQIVND (reference sequence). The CDR3 spells CASSLQGTNEKLFF. The DNA for the CDR3 is TGTGCCAGTAGTCTCCAGGGAACTAATGAAAAACTGTTTTTT. The full variable domain, completed using reference TRBV19 and TRBJ1-4, is DGGITQSPKYLFRKEGQNVTLSCEQNLNHDAMYWYRQDPGQGLRLIYYSQIVNDFQKGDIAEGYSVSREKKESFPLTVTSAQKNPTAFYLCASSLQGTNEKLFFGSGTQLSVL.

The rearrangement uses TRBV7-9 and TRBJ1-3; unclear D gene. Germline V lookup: CDR1 SEHNR, CDR2 FQNEAQ (reference sequence). The CDR3 length is 14 residues. V lost 1 base and J 2 bases, leaving 6 bases between the germline ends. CDR3: CASSLGGAGNTIYF. CDR3 nucleotides: TGTGCCAGCAGCTTAGGAGGTGCTGGAAACACCATATATTTT.

The sample holds one count of this clone. The chain links TRBV10-3 to TRBJ2-5; 16 nucleotides line up with TRBD2. With V trimmed by 5 bases and J by 5 bases, 8 bases remained unmatched. The CDR3 covers 17 residues. Germline CDR1 is ENHRY and CDR2 is SYGVKD. The CDR3 nucleotides are TGTGCCATCAGTCCGGGACTAGCGGGGGGGCCCGGGGAGACCCAGTACTTC. It codes for CAISPGLAGGPGETQYF.

The rearrangement uses TRBV5-6 and TRBJ2-7; D may be TRBD1 (6 bases). The CDR3 runs 14 residues. V dropped 4 bases and J dropped 4 bases, with 15 bases sitting between them. From germline, CDR1 is SGHDT and CDR2 YYEEEE. The CDR3 nucleotides are TGTGCCAGCAGCCCTATGGACAGTACATACGAGCAGTACTTC. Translated, it gives CASSPMDSTYEQYF. The entire variable domain, with the rest obtained from reference TRBV5-6 and TRBJ2-7, is as follows: DAGVTQSPTHLIKTRGQQVTLRCSPKSGHDTVSWYQQALGQGPQFIFQYYEEEERQRGNFPDRFSGHQFPNYSSELNVNALLLGDSALYLCASSPMDSTYEQYFGPGTRLTVT.

V usage is TRBV6-5 and J usage is TRBJ1-4; 9 nucleotides match TRBD1. Trimming removed 8 bases from V and 7 bases from J; junction bases left unmatched: 8. The germline V gene encodes CDR1 MNHEY and CDR2 SVGAGI. This CDR3 has 14 residues. The CDR3 sequence: CASFRQGDIEKLFF. In DNA, the CDR3 is TGTGCCAGCTTCCGACAGGGGGATATTGAAAAACTGTTTTTT.

This rearrangement joins TRBV23-1 to TRBJ2-2; 7 nucleotides match TRBD1. TRBV23-1 is filed as an ORF, its function uncertain. V dropped 4 bases and J dropped 6; count of bases not matched to a gene: 5. The length of the CDR3 is 14 residues. For the CDR3, the DNA is TGCGCCAGCAGTCCACAGGGGATCCCCGGGGAGCTGTTTTTT. Amino acids: CASSPQGIPGELFF.